The present T cell receptor (beta chain) was sequenced within a study of blood T cell repertoires in COVID-19. As handled by the study authors: How many nucleated cells were present was estimated from reference gene primer amplification. Sequencing was performed with immunoSEQ multiplex PCR; in TCRdb, only in-frame clones are kept and a portion is missing. The D gene and trimming were derived from the DNA, and the V and J assignments and clone size from that table. The sample includes fewer than 250,000 clones, approximately 90% of them seen just once. CDR1 is MGHRA, CDR2 YSYEKL, per germline. The CDR3 contains 11 residues. Trimming removed 8 bases at V and 5 bases at J, with 9 bases between.

Sequencing was carried out using peripheral blood. The TCR originated in a human donor in a cohort sampled during active COVID-19. V usage is TRBV4-1 and J usage is TRBJ1-1; D not resolved. CDR3 DNA: TGCGCCAGCGGGCGAGGGACTGAAGCTTTCTTT. Its translation: CASGRGTEAFF.